A selection of T cell receptor beta chains follows, all from one sample in a study of T cells in Graves' hyperthyroidism and ophthalmopathy. TCRdb re-analysed the multiplex PCR reads in MiXCR, keeping a single row per CDR3 protein. The data show roughly 260,000 distinct CDR3 sequences, more than 12% seen once. Sequencing was performed on blood. The receptors stem from a woman aged 40 to 49 with Graves' hyperthyroidism that later progressed to Graves' ophthalmopathy. CDR3s include the opening cysteine and the closing phenylalanine or tryptophan. The D gene is left open where the match is weak. Some rows have no size entry. The others give once, few or many, or a class for an expanded clone.

CDR3nt | CDR3aa | v_gene | abundance | d_gene | j_gene
TGTGCCAGCAGCCCCCAGGGAAGCCTGAATGAAAAACTGTTTTTT | CASSPQGSLNEKLFF | TRBV7-9 | few | NA | TRBJ1-4
TGCGCCAGCAGTGATTCAGAATTGAACACTGAAGCTTTCTTT | CASSDSELNTEAFF | TRBV10-2 | many | NA | TRBJ1-1
TGCAGTGCTAGAGGCTGGCGGCTAGCGGGACCCTACAATGAGCAGTTCTTC | CSARGWRLAGPYNEQFF | TRBV20-1 | many | TRBD2 | TRBJ2-1
TGCAGCGTTGACAGTCCCGACAGAGCCTACGAGCAGTACTTC | CSVDSPDRAYEQYF | TRBV29-1 | many | NA | TRBJ2-7
TGTGCCAGCAGCGTGTCACCAAGGGGGTCGCACACCGGGGAGCTGTTTTTT | CASSVSPRGSHTGELFF | TRBV9 | many | NA | TRBJ2-2
TGTGCCAGCAGTTTCGGGGTCACCGGGGAGCTGTTTTTT | CASSFGVTGELFF | TRBV12-3/TRBV12-4 | many | NA | TRBJ2-2
TGTGCCAGCAAGGCTAGCGGAGGATACTACGAGCAGTACTTC | CASKASGGYYEQYF | TRBV2 | many | TRBD2 | TRBJ2-7
TGTGCCAGCAGTTATGGTACGGGAGTCACAGATACGCAGTATTTT | CASSYGTGVTDTQYF | TRBV6-1 | many | NA | TRBJ2-3
TGCGCCAGCAGCTTGGCCACTAGCGGGATAAGGAACACCGGGGAGCTGTTTTTT | CASSLATSGIRNTGELFF | TRBV5-1 | many | TRBD2 | TRBJ2-2
TGTGCCAGTAGTATAGTTCCAGGAGAGTTCACTGAAGCTTTCTTT | CASSIVPGEFTEAFF | TRBV19 | many | NA | TRBJ1-1
TGTGCCAGTAGTATACGACTAGCGGGCGAACCTAAGTACTTC | CASSIRLAGEPKYF | TRBV19 | NA | TRBD2 | TRBJ2-5
TGTGCCAGCAGCGGTCCACTAGCGGGAGGTCAAGAGACCCAGTACTTC | CASSGPLAGGQETQYF | TRBV2 | many | TRBD2 | TRBJ2-5
TGTGCCAGCAGTCTAGGGACAGGCGGAAACACTGAAGCTTTCTTT | CASSLGTGGNTEAFF | TRBV28 | many | TRBD1 | TRBJ1-1
TGCGCCAGCAGCCCGAGGGCTAGCGGGAGCTACGAGCAGTACTTC | CASSPRASGSYEQYF | TRBV5-1 | many | TRBD2 | TRBJ2-7
TGTGCCAGCACCCCTGGTCTAGCGGAAAACATTCAGTACTTC | CASTPGLAENIQYF | TRBV27 | many | TRBD2 | TRBJ2-4
TGTGCCATCAGTGAGATTTTTAGCTCCTACGAGCAGTACTTC | CAISEIFSSYEQYF | TRBV10-3 | many | NA | TRBJ2-7
TGCGCCAGCAGCTTGGAAGCGGGAGCCCTAAAGACCCAGTACTTC | CASSLEAGALKTQYF | TRBV5-1 | NA | TRBD2 | TRBJ2-5
TGCGCCAGCAGCATGACACCAAACAATCAGCCCCAGCATTTT | CASSMTPNNQPQHF | TRBV5-1 | many | NA | TRBJ1-5
TGTGCCAGCAGTATAAGCGGAGATTACAATGAGCAGTTCTTC | CASSISGDYNEQFF | TRBV6-4 | NA | NA | TRBJ2-1
TGTGCCAGCAGCCCTATTCGGGCTCACTACGAGCAGTACTTC | CASSPIRAHYEQYF | TRBV11-2 | many | NA | TRBJ2-7
TGTGCCAGTAGTATGCTCTCCCAAGGAGTGAATTTT | CASSMLSQGVNF | TRBV19 | NA | NA | TRBJ1-3
TGTGCCAGCAGCTTATTCCGCGGGGAGCTGTTTTTT | CASSLFRGELFF | TRBV7-2 | few | NA | TRBJ2-2
TGTGCCATCAGTGAGCTAGCGGGGTGGTCAGATACGCAGTATTTT | CAISELAGWSDTQYF | TRBV10-3 | many | TRBD2 | TRBJ2-3
TGTGCCAGTAGTATACCCAATCAGCCCCAGCATTTT | CASSIPNQPQHF | TRBV19 | NA | NA | TRBJ1-5
TGTGCCAGCAGCTTATCAGCGGGAGGTGGGAATGAGCAGTTCTTC | CASSLSAGGGNEQFF | TRBV7-8 | many | TRBD2 | TRBJ2-1
TGCAGTGCTAGGGTGTCTAGCGGCCCAGCCCAGTACTTC | CSARVSSGPAQYF | TRBV20-1 | many | TRBD2 | TRBJ2-5
TGTGCCAGTAGTATCAGTCTATTGGGGACCGGGGAGCTGTTTTTT | CASSISLLGTGELFF | TRBV19 | NA | NA | TRBJ2-2
TGTGCCACCAGCAGAGCGGACAGGACCAAGAGGCCCCAGCATTTT | CATSRADRTKRPQHF | TRBV15 | few | TRBD1 | TRBJ1-5
TGTGCCAGCAGTGAAGGCAGGGCTTATGGCTACACCTTC | CASSEGRAYGYTF | TRBV6-1 | NA | NA | TRBJ1-2
TGTGCCAGCACGGGGGGAGGGACTAGCACAGATACGCAGTATTTT | CASTGGGTSTDTQYF | TRBV9 | many | TRBD2 | TRBJ2-3
TGTGCCAGCAGTTTATCCTATGGGAGCACTGAAACTTTCTTT | CASSLSYGSTETFF | TRBV27 | NA | NA | TRBJ1-1
TGTGCCTGGAGCGCATACAATGAGCAGTTCTTC | CAWSAYNEQFF | TRBV30 | many | NA | TRBJ2-1
TGTGCCACTTTGGGACAGGCGGGTGGCTACACCTTC | CATLGQAGGYTF | TRBV10-3 | NA | TRBD1 | TRBJ1-2
TGTGCCAGCAGTTACTGGGCCGGAGAGACCCAGTACTTC | CASSYWAGETQYF | TRBV6-5 | many | NA | TRBJ2-5
TGCGCCAGCAGCCAAGATCCGGGTGGCCTTTTTTGGCCCCAGCATTTT | CASSQDPGGLFWPQHF | TRBV4-1 | NA | NA | TRBJ1-5